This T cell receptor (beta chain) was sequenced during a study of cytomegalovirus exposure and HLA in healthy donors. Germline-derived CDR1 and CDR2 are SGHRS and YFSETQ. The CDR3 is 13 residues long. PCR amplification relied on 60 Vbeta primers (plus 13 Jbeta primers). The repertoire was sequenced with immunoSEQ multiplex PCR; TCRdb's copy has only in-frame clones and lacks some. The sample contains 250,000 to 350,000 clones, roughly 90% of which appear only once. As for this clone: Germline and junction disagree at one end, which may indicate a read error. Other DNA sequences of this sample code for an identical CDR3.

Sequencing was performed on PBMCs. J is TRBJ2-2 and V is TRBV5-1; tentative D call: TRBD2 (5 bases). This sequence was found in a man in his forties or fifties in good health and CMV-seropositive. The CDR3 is CASSLGPTGELFF. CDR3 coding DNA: TGCGCCAGCAGCTTGGGGCCCACCGGGGAGCTGTTCTTT.